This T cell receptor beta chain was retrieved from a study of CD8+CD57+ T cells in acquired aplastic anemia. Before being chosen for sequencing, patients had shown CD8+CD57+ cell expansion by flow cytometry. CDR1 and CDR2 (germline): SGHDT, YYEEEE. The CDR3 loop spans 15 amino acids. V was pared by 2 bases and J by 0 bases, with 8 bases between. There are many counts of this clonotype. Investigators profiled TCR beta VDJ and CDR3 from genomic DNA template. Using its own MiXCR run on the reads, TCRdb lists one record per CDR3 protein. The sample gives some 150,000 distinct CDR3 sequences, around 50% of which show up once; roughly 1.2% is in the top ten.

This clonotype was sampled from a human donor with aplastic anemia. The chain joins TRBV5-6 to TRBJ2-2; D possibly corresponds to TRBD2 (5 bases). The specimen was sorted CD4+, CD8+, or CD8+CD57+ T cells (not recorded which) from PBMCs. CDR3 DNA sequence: TGTGCCAGCAGCTTCCCGGGGACGAACACCGGGGAGCTGTTTTTT. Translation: CASSFPGTNTGELFF.